The TCR beta chain under discussion was sequenced for a study of early T cells in non-severe SARS-CoV-2 infection. In this sample, this clonotype turned up many times. One end of the junction is discordant with germline, which a read error may explain. TCRdb re-called the 5' RACE reads with MiXCR, one entry per CDR3 protein. Of 95,000 to 150,000 distinct CDR3 sequences in the sample, under 15% are singletons; the top ten hold 21%. CDR1 is SGHTA, CDR2 FQGTGA, per germline. The CDR3 totals 12 residues. Sequenced material: whole blood. The source is an adult who was a healthcare worker with PCR-confirmed SARS-CoV-2 infection or an uninfected control (not recorded which). The rearrangement links TRBV7-3 to TRBJ1-1; D gene unclear. The CDR3 is CASSLDGTEAFF. The CDR3, as DNA: TGCGCCAGCAGCTTGGATGGAACTGAAGCTTTCTTT.